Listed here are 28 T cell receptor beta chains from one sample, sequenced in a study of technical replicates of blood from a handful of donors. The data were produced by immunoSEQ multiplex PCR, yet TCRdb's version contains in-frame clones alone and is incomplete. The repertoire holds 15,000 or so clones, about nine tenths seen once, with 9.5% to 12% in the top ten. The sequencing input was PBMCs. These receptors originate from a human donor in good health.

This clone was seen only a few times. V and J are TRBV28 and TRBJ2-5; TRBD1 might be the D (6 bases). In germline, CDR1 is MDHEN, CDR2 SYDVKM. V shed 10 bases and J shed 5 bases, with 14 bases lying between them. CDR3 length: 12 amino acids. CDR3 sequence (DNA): TGTGCCACCGTGGACAGCGTCGAGACCCAGTACTTC. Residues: CATVDSVETQYF.

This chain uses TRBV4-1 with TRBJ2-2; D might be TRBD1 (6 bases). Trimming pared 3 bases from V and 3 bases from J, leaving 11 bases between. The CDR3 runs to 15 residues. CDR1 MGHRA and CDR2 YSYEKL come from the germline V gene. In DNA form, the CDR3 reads TGCGCCAGCAGCCACCAGGACAGTTACACCGGGGAGCTGTTTTTT. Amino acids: CASSHQDSYTGELFF.

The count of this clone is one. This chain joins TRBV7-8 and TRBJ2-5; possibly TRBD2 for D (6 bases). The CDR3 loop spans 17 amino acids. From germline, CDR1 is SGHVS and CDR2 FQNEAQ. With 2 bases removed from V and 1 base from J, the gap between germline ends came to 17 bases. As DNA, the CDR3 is TGTGCCAGCAGCTTAACTACGTTACTAGCTCTCCAAGAGACCCAGTACTTC. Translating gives CASSLTTLLALQETQYF.

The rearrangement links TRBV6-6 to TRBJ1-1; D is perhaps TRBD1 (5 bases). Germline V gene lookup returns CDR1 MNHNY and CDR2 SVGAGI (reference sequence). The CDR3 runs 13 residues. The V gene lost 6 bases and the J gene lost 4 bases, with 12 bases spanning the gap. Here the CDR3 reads CASREMGGTEAFF. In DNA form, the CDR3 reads TGTGCCAGCAGAGAAATGGGGGGCACTGAAGCTTTCTTT.

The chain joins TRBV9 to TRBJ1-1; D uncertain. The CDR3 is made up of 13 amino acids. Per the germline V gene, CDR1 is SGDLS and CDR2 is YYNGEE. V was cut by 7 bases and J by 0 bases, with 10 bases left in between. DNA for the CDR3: TGTGCCAGCCAGGCAGAAGTGAACACTGAAGCTTTCTTT. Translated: CASQAEVNTEAFF.

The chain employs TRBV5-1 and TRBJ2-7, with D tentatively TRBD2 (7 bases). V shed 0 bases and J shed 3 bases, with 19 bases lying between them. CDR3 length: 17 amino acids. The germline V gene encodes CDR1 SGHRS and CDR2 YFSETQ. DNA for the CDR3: TGCGCCAGCAGCTTGGTTATAGCGGGCCAAGGGGGCTACGAGCAGTACTTC. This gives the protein CASSLVIAGQGGYEQYF.

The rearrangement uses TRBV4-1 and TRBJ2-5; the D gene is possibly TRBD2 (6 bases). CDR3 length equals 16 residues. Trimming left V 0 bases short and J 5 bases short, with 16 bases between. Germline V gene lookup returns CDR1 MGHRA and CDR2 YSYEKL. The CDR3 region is CASSQDARAGWETQYF. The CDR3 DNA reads TGCGCCAGCAGCCAAGATGCGAGGGCGGGGTGGGAGACCCAGTACTTC.

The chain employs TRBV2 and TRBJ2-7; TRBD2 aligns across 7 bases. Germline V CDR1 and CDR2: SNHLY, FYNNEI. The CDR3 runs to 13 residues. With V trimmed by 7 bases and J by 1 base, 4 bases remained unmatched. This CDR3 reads CASIGLESYEQYF. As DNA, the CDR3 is TGTGCCAGCATTGGACTAGAGTCCTACGAGCAGTACTTC.

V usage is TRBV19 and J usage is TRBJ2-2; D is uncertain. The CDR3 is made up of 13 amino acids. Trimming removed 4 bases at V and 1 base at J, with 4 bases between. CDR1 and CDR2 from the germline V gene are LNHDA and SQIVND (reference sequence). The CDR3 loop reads CASSKQNTGELFF. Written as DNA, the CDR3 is TGTGCCAGTAGTAAACAGAACACCGGGGAGCTGTTTTTT.

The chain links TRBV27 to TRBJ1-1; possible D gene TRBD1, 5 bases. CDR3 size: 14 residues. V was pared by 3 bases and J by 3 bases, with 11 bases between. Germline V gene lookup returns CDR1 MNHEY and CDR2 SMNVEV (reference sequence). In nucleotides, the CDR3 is TGTGCCAGCAGTTTTGACAGTCTGTACACTGAAGCTTTCTTT. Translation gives CASSFDSLYTEAFF.

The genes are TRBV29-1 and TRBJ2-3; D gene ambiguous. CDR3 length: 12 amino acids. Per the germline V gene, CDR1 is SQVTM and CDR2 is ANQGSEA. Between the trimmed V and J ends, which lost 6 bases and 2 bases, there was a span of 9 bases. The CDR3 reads CSVVTNTDTQYF. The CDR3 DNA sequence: TGCAGCGTGGTGACAAACACAGATACGCAGTATTTT.

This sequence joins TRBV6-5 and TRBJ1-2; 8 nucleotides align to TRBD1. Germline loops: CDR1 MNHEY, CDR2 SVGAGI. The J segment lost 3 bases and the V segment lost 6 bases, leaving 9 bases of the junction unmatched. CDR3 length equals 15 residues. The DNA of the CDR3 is TGTGCCAGCAGAAGAGACCAGGGGGCGGACTATGGCTACACCTTC. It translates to CASRRDQGADYGYTF.

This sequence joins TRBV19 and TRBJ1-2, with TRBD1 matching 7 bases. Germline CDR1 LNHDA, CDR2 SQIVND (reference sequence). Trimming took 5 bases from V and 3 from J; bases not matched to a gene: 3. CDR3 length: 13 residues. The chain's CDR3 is CASSSQGDYGYTF. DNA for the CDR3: TGTGCCAGTAGTTCGCAGGGGGACTATGGCTACACCTTC.

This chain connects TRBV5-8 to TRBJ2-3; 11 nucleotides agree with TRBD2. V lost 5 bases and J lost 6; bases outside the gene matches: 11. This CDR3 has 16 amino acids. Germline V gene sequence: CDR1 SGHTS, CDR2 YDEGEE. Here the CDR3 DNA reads TGTGCCAGCAGGTCCGGTGTAGCGGGAGGGCACGATACGCAGTATTTT. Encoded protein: CASRSGVAGGHDTQYF.

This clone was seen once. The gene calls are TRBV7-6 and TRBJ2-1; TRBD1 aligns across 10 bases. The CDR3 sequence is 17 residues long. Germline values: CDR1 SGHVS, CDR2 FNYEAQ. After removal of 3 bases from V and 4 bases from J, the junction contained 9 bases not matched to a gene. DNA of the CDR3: TGTGCCAGCAGCTTCCGGGACAGGGGCCGTCGGTACAATGAGCAGTTCTTC. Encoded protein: CASSFRDRGRRYNEQFF.

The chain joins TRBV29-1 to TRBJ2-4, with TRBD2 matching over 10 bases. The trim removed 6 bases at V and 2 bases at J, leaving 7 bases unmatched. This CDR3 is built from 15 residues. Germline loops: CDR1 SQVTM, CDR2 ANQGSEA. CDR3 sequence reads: CSVAGGPVSKNIQYF. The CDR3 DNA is TGCAGCGTAGCGGGAGGGCCGGTTTCCAAAAACATTCAGTACTTC. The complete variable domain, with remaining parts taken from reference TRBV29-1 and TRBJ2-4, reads SAVISQKPSRDICQRGTSLTIQCQVDSQVTMMFWYRQQPGQSLTLIATANQGSEATYESGFVIDKFPISRPNLTFSTLTVSNMSPEDSSIYLCSVAGGPVSKNIQYFGAGTRLSVL.

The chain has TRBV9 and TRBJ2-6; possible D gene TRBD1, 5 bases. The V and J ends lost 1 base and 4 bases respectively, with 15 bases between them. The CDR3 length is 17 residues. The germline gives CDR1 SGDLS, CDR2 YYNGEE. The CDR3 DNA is TGTGCCAGCAGCGTAAGCACTGGGGCCTCCGGGGCCAACGTCCTGACTTTC. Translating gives CASSVSTGASGANVLTF.

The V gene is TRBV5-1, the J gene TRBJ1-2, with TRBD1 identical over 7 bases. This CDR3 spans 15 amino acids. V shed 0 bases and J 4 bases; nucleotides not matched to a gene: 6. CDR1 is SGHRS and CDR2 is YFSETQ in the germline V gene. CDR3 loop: CASSLDEGASYGYTF. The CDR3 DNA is TGCGCCAGCAGCTTGGACGAGGGGGCGAGCTATGGCTACACCTTC. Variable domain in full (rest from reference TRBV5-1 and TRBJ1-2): KAGVTQTPRYLIKTRGQQVTLSCSPISGHRSVSWYQQTPGQGLQFLFEYFSETQRNKGNFPGRFSGRQFSNSRSEMNVSTLELGDSALYLCASSLDEGASYGYTFGSGTRLTVV.

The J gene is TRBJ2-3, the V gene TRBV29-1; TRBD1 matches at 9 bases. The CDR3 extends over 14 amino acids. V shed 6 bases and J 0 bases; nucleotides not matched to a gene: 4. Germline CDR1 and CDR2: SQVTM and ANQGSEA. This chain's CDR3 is CSVGTGTSTDTQYF. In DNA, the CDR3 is TGCAGCGTCGGGACAGGGACTAGCACAGATACGCAGTATTTT.

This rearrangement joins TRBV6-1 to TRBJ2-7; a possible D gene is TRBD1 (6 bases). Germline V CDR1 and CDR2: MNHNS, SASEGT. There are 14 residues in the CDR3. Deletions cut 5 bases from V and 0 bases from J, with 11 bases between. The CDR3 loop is CASSTGISSYEQYF. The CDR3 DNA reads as TGTGCCAGCAGTACAGGGATCAGCTCCTACGAGCAGTACTTC.

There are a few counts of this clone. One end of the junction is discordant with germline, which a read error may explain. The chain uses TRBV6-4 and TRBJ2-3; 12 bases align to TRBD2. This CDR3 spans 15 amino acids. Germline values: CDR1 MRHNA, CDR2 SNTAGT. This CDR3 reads CASTPTSGSTDTQYF. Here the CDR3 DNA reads TGTGCCAGCACCCCGACTAGCGGGAGCACGGATACGCAGTATTTT.

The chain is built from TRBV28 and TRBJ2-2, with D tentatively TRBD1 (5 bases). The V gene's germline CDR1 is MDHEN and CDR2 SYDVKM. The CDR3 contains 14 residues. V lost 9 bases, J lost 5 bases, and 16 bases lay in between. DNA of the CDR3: TGTGCCAGTAAGGGCAGGGCCGATACCGGGGAGCTGTTTTTT. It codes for CASKGRADTGELFF.

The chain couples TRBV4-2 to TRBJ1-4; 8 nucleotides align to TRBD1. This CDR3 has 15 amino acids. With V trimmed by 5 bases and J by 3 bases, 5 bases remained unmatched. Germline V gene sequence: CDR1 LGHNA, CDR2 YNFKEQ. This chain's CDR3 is CASSDRDRSNEKLFF. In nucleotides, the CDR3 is TGTGCCAGCAGCGACCGGGACAGGTCTAATGAAAAACTGTTTTTT.

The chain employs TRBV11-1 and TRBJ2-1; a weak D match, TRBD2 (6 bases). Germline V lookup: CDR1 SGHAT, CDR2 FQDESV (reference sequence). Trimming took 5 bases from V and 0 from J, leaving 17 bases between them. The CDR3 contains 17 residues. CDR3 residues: CASSLHSGGASYNEQFF. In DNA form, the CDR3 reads TGTGCCAGCAGCCTCCATAGCGGAGGGGCCTCCTACAATGAGCAGTTCTTC.

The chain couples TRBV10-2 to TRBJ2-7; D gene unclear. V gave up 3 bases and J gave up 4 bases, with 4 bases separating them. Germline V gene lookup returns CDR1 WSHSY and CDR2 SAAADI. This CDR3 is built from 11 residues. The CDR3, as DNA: TGCGCCAGCAGTGAATATTACGAGCAGTACTTC. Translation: CASSEYYEQYF.

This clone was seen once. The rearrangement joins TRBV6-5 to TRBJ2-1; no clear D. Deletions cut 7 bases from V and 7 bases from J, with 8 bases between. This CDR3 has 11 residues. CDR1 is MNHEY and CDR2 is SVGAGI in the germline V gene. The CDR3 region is CASTQSNEQFF. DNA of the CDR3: TGTGCCAGCACACAGTCTAATGAGCAGTTCTTC.

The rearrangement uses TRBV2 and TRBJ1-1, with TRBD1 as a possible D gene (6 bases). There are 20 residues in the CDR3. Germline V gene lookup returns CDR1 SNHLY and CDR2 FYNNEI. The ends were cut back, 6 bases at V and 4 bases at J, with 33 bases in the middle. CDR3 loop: CASRARTALSPEELGTEAFF. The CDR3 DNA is TGTGCCAGCAGAGCTAGGACAGCCCTAAGCCCAGAGGAATTGGGCACTGAAGCTTTCTTT.

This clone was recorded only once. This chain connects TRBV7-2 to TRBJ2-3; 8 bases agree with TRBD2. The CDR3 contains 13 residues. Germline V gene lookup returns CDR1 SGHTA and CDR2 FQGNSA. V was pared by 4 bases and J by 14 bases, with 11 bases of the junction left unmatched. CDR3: CASSSYRAGVWYF. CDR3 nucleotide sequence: TGTGCCAGCAGCTCTTACCGAGCGGGAGTCTGGTATTTT.